A selection of T cell receptor beta chains follows, all from one sample in a study of shared T cell receptors in the human thymus. Profiled with immunoSEQ multiplex PCR; TCRdb holds only in-frame clones, not every one. The sample consists of roughly 660,000 clones, roughly 90% of them appearing once. These same data were also listed under a study on human thymus T cells.

Specimen: thymocytes. These receptors were taken from a boy under three years old with a congenital heart defect. Both conserved end residues are part of each CDR3. The D gene is left open where the match is weak. Size is omitted from some rows. Given values are once, few, many or a class for expanded clones.

J gene: TRBJ2-7; D gene: TRBD2; V gene: TRBV9; clone size: once; CDR3 protein: CASSPTYFAGGWQDEQYF; CDR3 DNA: TGTGCCAGCAGCCCAACTTACTTTGCGGGAGGCTGGCAAGACGAGCAGTACTTC
J gene: TRBJ2-1; D gene: TRBD2; V gene: TRBV27; clone size: NA; CDR3 protein: CASSLLPSGFSSYNEQFF; CDR3 DNA: TGTGCCAGCAGTTTACTTCCTAGCGGGTTTAGCTCCTACAATGAGCAGTTCTTC
J gene: TRBJ2-1; D gene: TRBD2; V gene: TRBV20-1; clone size: NA; CDR3 protein: CSATRGGEQFF; CDR3 DNA: TGCAGTGCGACGCGGGGAGGGGAGCAGTTCTTC
J gene: TRBJ2-3; D gene: TRBD2; V gene: TRBV4-3; clone size: few; CDR3 protein: CASSPGRGTDTQYF; CDR3 DNA: TGCGCCAGCAGCCCTGGGAGGGGCACAGATACGCAGTATTTT
J gene: TRBJ1-1; D gene: TRBD1; V gene: TRBV19; clone size: NA; CDR3 protein: CASSYRGETEAFF; CDR3 DNA: TGTGCCAGTAGTTACAGGGGAGAGACTGAAGCTTTCTTT
J gene: TRBJ2-1; D gene: NA; V gene: TRBV28; clone size: once; CDR3 protein: CASSPPWRTGQFF; CDR3 DNA: TGTGCCAGCAGTCCCCCTTGGCGGACTGGGCAGTTCTTC
J gene: TRBJ2-1; D gene: TRBD2; V gene: TRBV7-6; clone size: NA; CDR3 protein: CASSFPRLATYNEQFF; CDR3 DNA: TGTGCCAGCAGCTTCCCCCGACTAGCGACATACAATGAGCAGTTCTTC
J gene: TRBJ1-2; D gene: NA; V gene: TRBV19; clone size: NA; CDR3 protein: CASRMTAFYGYTF; CDR3 DNA: TGTGCCAGCAGGATGACAGCCTTCTATGGCTACACCTTC
J gene: TRBJ2-3; D gene: NA; V gene: TRBV14; clone size: NA; CDR3 protein: CASSQGGDNKTEVWTDTQYF; CDR3 DNA: TGTGCCAGCAGCCAAGGTGGGGACAACAAAACTGAGGTTTGGACAGATACGCAGTATTTT
J gene: TRBJ2-7; D gene: TRBD2; V gene: TRBV6-5; clone size: NA; CDR3 protein: CASAGLAGINEQYF; CDR3 DNA: TGTGCCAGCGCGGGGCTAGCGGGGATCAACGAGCAGTACTTC
J gene: TRBJ2-1; D gene: NA; V gene: TRBV5-1; clone size: NA; CDR3 protein: CASSSLGPGVWGPHNEQFF; CDR3 DNA: TGCGCCAGCAGCTCGTTGGGACCTGGGGTGTGGGGGCCCCACAATGAGCAGTTCTTC
J gene: TRBJ2-7; D gene: TRBD2; V gene: TRBV6-5; clone size: NA; CDR3 protein: CASSSGTSGYEQYF; CDR3 DNA: TGTGCCAGCAGTTCCGGGACTAGCGGCTACGAGCAGTACTTC
J gene: TRBJ2-7; D gene: NA; V gene: TRBV10-3; clone size: NA; CDR3 protein: CAISARGILDYEQYF; CDR3 DNA: TGTGCCATCAGTGCAAGGGGTATCCTTGATTACGAGCAGTACTTC
J gene: TRBJ1-5; D gene: TRBD1; V gene: TRBV2; clone size: NA; CDR3 protein: CASSEVMGSGQLNQPQHF; CDR3 DNA: TGTGCCAGCAGTGAAGTAATGGGGTCGGGACAGCTAAATCAGCCCCAGCATTTT
J gene: TRBJ2-7; D gene: TRBD2; V gene: TRBV4-3; clone size: NA; CDR3 protein: CASSPGTSRGYEQYF; CDR3 DNA: TGCGCCAGCAGCCCGGGGACTAGCCGGGGCTACGAGCAGTACTTC
J gene: TRBJ2-7; D gene: NA; V gene: TRBV27; clone size: NA; CDR3 protein: CASSHRLSPKEQYF; CDR3 DNA: TGTGCCAGCAGTCACCGACTGAGCCCCAAAGAGCAGTACTTC
J gene: TRBJ2-5; D gene: NA; V gene: TRBV4-2; clone size: NA; CDR3 protein: CASSQDQVDCETQYF; CDR3 DNA: TGTGCCAGCAGCCAAGACCAGGTGGATTGCGAGACCCAGTACTTC
J gene: TRBJ1-2; D gene: NA; V gene: TRBV10-2; clone size: NA; CDR3 protein: CASSEGNRVYGYTF; CDR3 DNA: TGCGCCAGCAGTGAAGGGAACAGGGTCTATGGCTACACCTTC
J gene: TRBJ1-4; D gene: TRBD1; V gene: TRBV19; clone size: NA; CDR3 protein: CASSPGQGSEKLFF; CDR3 DNA: TGTGCCAGTAGCCCGGGACAGGGAAGTGAAAAACTGTTTTTT
J gene: TRBJ2-5; D gene: TRBD2; V gene: TRBV5-1; clone size: NA; CDR3 protein: CASSSSGSWETQYF; CDR3 DNA: TGCGCCAGCAGCTCTAGCGGGAGTTGGGAGACCCAGTACTTC
J gene: TRBJ2-3; D gene: NA; V gene: TRBV15; clone size: NA; CDR3 protein: CATSRDRGLTDTQYF; CDR3 DNA: TGTGCCACCAGCAGAGATCGGGGTCTCACAGATACGCAGTATTTT
J gene: TRBJ2-4; D gene: NA; V gene: TRBV4-3; clone size: NA; CDR3 protein: CASSPGTSLAKNIQYF; CDR3 DNA: TGCGCCAGCAGCCCAGGGACTTCTCTAGCCAAAAACATTCAGTACTTC
J gene: TRBJ2-2; D gene: TRBD1; V gene: TRBV28; clone size: NA; CDR3 protein: CASSTSPQGARNTGELFF; CDR3 DNA: TGTGCCAGCAGTACCTCCCCTCAGGGGGCGCGGAACACCGGGGAGCTGTTTTTT
J gene: TRBJ2-5; D gene: TRBD1; V gene: TRBV7-9; clone size: NA; CDR3 protein: CASSLRDRWGETQYF; CDR3 DNA: TGTGCCAGCAGCTTAAGGGACAGGTGGGGGGAGACCCAGTACTTC
J gene: TRBJ2-1; D gene: TRBD2; V gene: TRBV28; clone size: NA; CDR3 protein: CASSSLAGDNEQFF; CDR3 DNA: TGTGCCAGCAGTTCACTAGCGGGAGACAATGAGCAGTTCTTC
J gene: TRBJ1-1; D gene: TRBD1; V gene: TRBV29-1; clone size: once; CDR3 protein: CSARTGFNTEAFF; CDR3 DNA: TGCAGCGCAAGGACAGGGTTTAACACTGAAGCTTTCTTT
J gene: TRBJ2-7; D gene: NA; V gene: TRBV14; clone size: NA; CDR3 protein: CASSQRQGQHDPYEQYF; CDR3 DNA: TGTGCCAGCAGCCAACGCCAGGGCCAACACGACCCCTACGAGCAGTACTTC
J gene: TRBJ2-2; D gene: NA; V gene: TRBV9; clone size: NA; CDR3 protein: CASSVVSLDPTGELFF; CDR3 DNA: TGTGCCAGCAGCGTAGTGAGCCTTGATCCCACCGGGGAGCTGTTTTTT
J gene: TRBJ2-5; D gene: NA; V gene: TRBV12-5; clone size: NA; CDR3 protein: CASGSPPGNQETQYF; CDR3 DNA: TGTGCTAGTGGTTCCCCCCCGGGGAACCAAGAGACCCAGTACTTC
J gene: TRBJ2-2; D gene: TRBD2; V gene: TRBV5-6; clone size: NA; CDR3 protein: CASSYRGTSSGELFF; CDR3 DNA: TGTGCCAGCAGCTACCGGGGGACTAGCTCCGGGGAGCTGTTTTTT
J gene: TRBJ2-5; D gene: NA; V gene: TRBV28; clone size: NA; CDR3 protein: CASSLRSGYQETQYF; CDR3 DNA: TGTGCCAGCAGTCTGAGGTCAGGGTACCAAGAGACCCAGTACTTC
J gene: TRBJ1-5; D gene: NA; V gene: TRBV6-1; clone size: once; CDR3 protein: CASSQTINQPQHF; CDR3 DNA: TGTGCCAGCAGCCAAACAATAAATCAGCCCCAGCATTTT